Below are 9 T cell receptor beta chains sequenced from a single sample in a study of T-cell reconstitution after alpha-beta-depleted transplantation in children. Unique molecular identifiers were incorporated into the prepared TCRbeta library. TCRdb called the PCR reads again in MiXCR, with one record for every CDR3 protein. The sample holds around 680,000 distinct CDR3 sequences, over 15% seen once. The source material was PBMCs from the stem cell graft donor, sampled from the stem cell graft. These receptors all stem from a human donor who donated a stem cell graft to a child with acute myeloid leukemia.

The chain combines TRBV7-2 with TRBJ1-4, with D possibly matching TRBD1 (5 bases). This CDR3 has 14 amino acids. Per the germline V gene, CDR1 is SGHTA and CDR2 is FQGNSA. The ends were cut back, 3 bases at V and 7 bases at J, with 12 bases in the middle. CDR3 residues: CASSFVRDAEKLFF. CDR3 bases: TGTGCCAGCAGCTTCGTAAGGGACGCTGAAAAACTGTTTTTT.

This rearrangement joins TRBV25-1 to TRBJ2-6; D unresolved. V was shortened by 4 bases and J by 3 bases, with 16 bases between the two germline ends. CDR1 MGHDK and CDR2 SYGVNS come from the germline V gene. CDR3 length: 17 amino acids. The CDR3 nucleotides read TGTGCCAGCAGTGCCCAACCGGGCTTCGATGGGGCCAACGTCCTGACTTTC. Translation gives CASSAQPGFDGANVLTF.

This clonotype was observed at least ten times. This sequence joins TRBV29-1 and TRBJ1-1; weak D call: TRBD1 (5 bases). Per germline, CDR1 SQVTM and CDR2 ANQGSEA. V dropped 3 bases and J dropped 6 bases, with 17 bases sitting between them. This CDR3 has 14 residues. The chain's CDR3 is CSVDRDFALAEAFF. Here the CDR3 DNA reads TGCAGCGTTGATAGGGACTTCGCCCTGGCTGAAGCTTTCTTT.

As regards this clonotype: This may be a read error: a much more frequent sequence differs by one nucleotide. The chain couples TRBV14 to TRBJ2-1; D not resolved. Trimming took 2 bases from V and 7 from J, leaving 6 bases between them. This CDR3 is built from 12 residues. The germline V gene has CDR1 SGHDN and CDR2 FVKESK. The CDR3 protein is CASSQSRNEQFF. The CDR3 DNA is TGTGCCAGCAGCCAAAGCAGGAATGAGCAGTTCTTC. Based on the CDR3 plus reference TRBV14 and TRBJ2-1, the full variable domain is EAGVTQFPSHSVIEKGQTVTLRCDPISGHDNLYWYRRVMGKEIKFLLHFVKESKQDESGMPNNRFLAERTGGTYSTLKVQPAELEDSGVYFCASSQSRNEQFFGPGTRLTVL.

There are a few counts of this clonotype. The rearrangement uses TRBV12-3 or TRBV12-4 and TRBJ2-3, with 12 bases identical to TRBD1. V lost 7 bases and J lost 6; bases outside the gene matches: 8. The CDR3 length is 15 residues. CDR3 coding DNA: TGTGCCAGCAATTGGGACAGGGGGCCCTATGATACGCAGTATTTT. Residues: CASNWDRGPYDTQYF.

This clonotype showed up many times. This rearrangement joins TRBV29-1 to TRBJ2-4; TRBD2 agrees at 9 bases. The CDR3 contains 16 residues. V lost 3 bases to trimming and J lost 8 bases; unmatched junction nucleotides: 14. Germline assignment: CDR1 SQVTM and CDR2 ANQGSEA. The DNA of the CDR3 is TGCAGCGTTGAGGCCGCGGCGGGGGGGCCTTGGGACATTCAGTACTTC. It encodes CSVEAAAGGPWDIQYF. Based on the CDR3 plus reference TRBV29-1 and TRBJ2-4, the full variable domain is SAVISQKPSRDICQRGTSLTIQCQVDSQVTMMFWYRQQPGQSLTLIATANQGSEATYESGFVIDKFPISRPNLTFSTLTVSNMSPEDSSIYLCSVEAAAGGPWDIQYFGAGTRLSVL.

This clonotype has only a few counts. The rearrangement uses TRBV20-1 and TRBJ2-2; 7 bases match TRBD2. Trimming removed 2 bases from V and 6 bases from J; junction bases left unmatched: 3. The germline CDR1 and CDR2 sequences are DFQATT and SNEGSKA (reference sequence). The length of the CDR3 is 13 residues. This CDR3 reads CSARLGGSGELFF. In DNA, the CDR3 is TGCAGTGCTAGACTGGGGGGGTCCGGGGAGCTGTTTTTT.

About this clonotype itself: This could be a read error, since a much larger clone is one nucleotide away. This chain uses TRBV4-3 with TRBJ1-1, with D possibly matching TRBD1 (5 bases). Per germline, CDR1 LGHNA and CDR2 YSLEER. This CDR3 region has 16 residues. CDR3 DNA sequence: TGCGCCAGCAGCCAAAAGGATGGACGACAGAACACTGAAACTTTCTTT. Amino acids: CASSQKDGRQNTETFF.

Concerning this clonotype: One base away lies a much larger clone, so this may be a sequencing read error. The CDR3 DNA is TGTGCCAGCAGCTTAGCTGGAAATGAAAACCTGTTTTTT. Translation: CASSLAGNENLFF. The chain carries TRBV13 and TRBJ1-4, with D uncertain. The germline gives CDR1 PRHDT, CDR2 FYEKMQ (reference sequence). CDR3 size: 13 residues.